A single sample gave rise to the 11 T cell receptor beta chains below, sequenced in a study of cytomegalovirus exposure and HLA in healthy donors. In the PCR, 60 Vbeta and 13 Jbeta primers were used. The table came from immunoSEQ multiplex PCR; TCRdb's copy has only in-frame clones and leaves some out. There are 150,000 to 200,000 clones in the sample; 80% occur only once, and around 15% lies in the top ten. Input material: PBMCs. The receptors stem from a woman aged 35 to 49 in good health and CMV-seronegative.

The chain recombines TRBV15 with TRBJ2-7; D is perhaps TRBD1 (6 bases). V lost 0 bases and J lost 6, with 15 bases in between. The germline V gene has CDR1 LNHNV and CDR2 YYDKDF (reference sequence). The CDR3 is made up of 15 amino acids. The CDR3 is CATSRDRLAGVEQYF. CDR3 in DNA: TGTGCCACCAGCAGAGATCGTCTGGCAGGGGTCGAGCAGTACTTC.

This rearrangement joins TRBV2 to TRBJ2-1, with D possibly being TRBD1 (7 bases). The CDR3 runs to 14 residues. Trimming left V 8 bases short and J 14 bases short, with 25 bases between. The germline CDR1 and CDR2 sequences are SNHLY and FYNNEI. CDR3 amino acids: CASGGPRDRIREFF. In nucleotides, the CDR3 is TGTGCCAGCGGGGGGCCCCGGGACAGAATAAGGGAGTTCTTC. Full variable domain (missing parts from reference TRBV2 and TRBJ2-1): EPEVTQTPSHQVTQMGQEVILRCVPISNHLYFYWYRQILGQKVEFLVSFYNNEISEKSEIFDDQFSVERPDGSNFTLKIRSTKLEDSAMYFCASGGPRDRIREFFGPGTRLTVL.

The gene calls are TRBV5-4 and TRBJ1-2; 8 nucleotides match TRBD1. With V trimmed by 0 bases and J by 8 bases, 9 bases remained unmatched. The CDR3 consists of 15 residues. Germline V CDR1 and CDR2: SGHNT, YYREEE (reference sequence). The CDR3 DNA follows: TGTGCCAGCAGCTTGGGGACAGGGTTTTTTCCAGGCTACACCTTC. Amino acid sequence: CASSLGTGFFPGYTF.

V is TRBV15 and J is TRBJ2-7, with 8 bases aligning to TRBD2. V trimming: 1 base; J trimming: 2 bases; junction bases outside the gene matches: 7. Germline lookup yields CDR1 LNHNV and CDR2 YYDKDF (reference sequence). The CDR3 length is 16 residues. The CDR3 nucleotides read TGTGCCACCAGCAGAGTGCTCGGACTAGCCGCCTACGAGCAGTACTTC. This codes for CATSRVLGLAAYEQYF.

The chain employs TRBV28 and TRBJ1-2; no clear D gene. This CDR3 has 13 amino acids. Trimming shortened V by 10 bases and J by 4 bases, and 16 bases separated the two germline ends. Germline values: CDR1 MDHEN, CDR2 SYDVKM. The CDR3 DNA reads as TGTGCCATCGAAACGGAGGTTGGCTATGGCTACACCTTC. It encodes CAIETEVGYGYTF.

V is TRBV7-3 and J is TRBJ2-1; 9 bases align to TRBD2. The CDR3 length is 14 residues. V was clipped by 2 bases and J by 6 bases; unmatched bases: 2. Per germline, CDR1 SGHTA and CDR2 FQGTGA. CDR3 sequence (DNA): TGTGCCAGCAGCTTAGCGGGGGGGCTCAATGAGCAGTTCTTC. Amino acid sequence: CASSLAGGLNEQFF.

There are a few counts of this clone. The CDR3 region is CASSRGQGNNEQFF. The CDR3 nucleotides are TGTGCCAGCAGCCGCGGACAGGGTAACAATGAGCAGTTCTTC. The rearrangement uses TRBV7-2 and TRBJ2-1; 8 bases line up with TRBD1. CDR1 SGHTA and CDR2 FQGNSA come from the germline V gene. CDR3 length equals 14 residues. V trimming: 5 bases; J trimming: 5 bases; junction bases outside the gene matches: 5.

V and J are TRBV15 and TRBJ2-1, with TRBD2 matching over 8 bases. CDR3 length: 17 amino acids. Unmatched junction bases numbered 14, after V lost 4 bases and J lost 6 bases. Germline CDR1 LNHNV, CDR2 YYDKDF (reference sequence). CDR3 nucleotides: TGTGCCACCAGCATCCCCGGCTACGGGAGGGCCCCCAATGAGCAGTTCTTC. Its protein is CATSIPGYGRAPNEQFF. Full variable domain (rest looked up from reference TRBV15 and TRBJ2-1): DAMVIQNPRYQVTQFGKPVTLSCSQTLNHNVMYWYQQKSSQAPKLLFHYYDKDFNNEADTPDNFQSRRPNTSFCFLDIRSPGLGDTAMYLCATSIPGYGRAPNEQFFGPGTRLTVL.

The chain carries TRBV19 and TRBJ1-2, with a possible D match to TRBD1 (5 bases). Germline V CDR1 and CDR2: LNHDA, SQIVND (reference sequence). The CDR3 is 13 residues long. With 11 bases removed from V and 8 bases from J, the gap between germline ends came to 21 bases. The CDR3 sequence is CASKYGGSSGYTF. CDR3 coding DNA: TGTGCCTCCAAGTACGGGGGATCTAGCGGCTACACCTTC.

V is TRBV9 and J is TRBJ2-1; D may be TRBD2 (6 bases). V lost 3 bases, J lost 6 bases, and 16 bases lay in between. The CDR3 consists of 15 residues. Looked up from germline, CDR1 is SGDLS and CDR2 is YYNGEE. The CDR3 loop is CASSARPGLINEQFF. In DNA, the CDR3 is TGTGCCAGCAGCGCTAGACCGGGACTCATCAATGAGCAGTTCTTC.

This chain uses TRBV10-1 with TRBJ2-7; 8 bases map to TRBD1. Germline CDR1 and CDR2: WNHNN and SYGVQD (reference sequence). Unmatched junction bases numbered 6, after V lost 6 bases and J lost 2 bases. The CDR3 totals 14 residues. CDR3 sequence (DNA): TGCGCCAGCAGCCCGGACAGGGCCCCCTACGAGCAGTACTTC. Encoded protein: CASSPDRAPYEQYF.